This T cell receptor (beta chain) comes out of a study of blood T cell repertoires in COVID-19. This table comes from immunoSEQ multiplex PCR, and its TCRdb copy is limited to in-frame clones, with some not included. The profile shows about 180,000 clones, around three quarters of them singletons. The source material was peripheral blood. The TCR sequence derives from a man between 65 and 80 years old with active or convalescent COVID-19.

The CDR3 DNA sequence: TGTGCCAGCTCGTGGACAGGGAACCAAGAGACCCAGTACTTC. This translates into CASSWTGNQETQYF. V gene TRBV18 combines with J gene TRBJ2-5; TRBD1 matches 8 bases. Germline CDR1 and CDR2: KGHSH and LQKENI. CDR3 size: 14 residues. Losses at the gene ends were 6 bases for V and 0 bases for J; bases not matched to a gene: 3.